The 11 T cell receptor beta chains presented below share a single source sample, sequenced in a study of blood T cell repertoires in COVID-19. The assay was immunoSEQ multiplex PCR, and TCRdb's table has in-frame clones only and misses some. Among about 170,000 clones, over 80% were seen once, and the ten largest hold nearly 4.5%. Sequenced input: PBMCs or T cells enriched from blood (not recorded which). These receptor sequences come from a woman in her 50s who had recovered from COVID-19.

The chain recombines TRBV6-6 with TRBJ1-2, with 8 bases that match TRBD1. The V gene end was trimmed by 7 bases and the J gene end by 5 bases; junction bases not matched to a gene: 3. CDR3 length: 12 residues. Germline V gives CDR1 MNHNY, CDR2 SVGAGI (reference sequence). CDR3 loop: CASNYRGYGYTF. The CDR3 DNA reads as TGTGCCAGCAACTACAGGGGGTATGGCTACACCTTC.

This clone came up a few times. The rearrangement links TRBV27 to TRBJ1-1; 8 bases align to TRBD1. From germline, CDR1 is MNHEY and CDR2 SMNVEV (reference sequence). This CDR3 has 16 amino acids. The V segment lost 6 bases and the J segment 4 bases; nucleotides outside the gene matches: 13. CDR3 nucleotides: TGTGCCAGCAGCCGGACAGGGAGGGCGGGCGGCACTGAAGCTTTCTTT. It codes for CASSRTGRAGGTEAFF.

V usage is TRBV7-2 and J usage is TRBJ2-5; 16 nucleotides agree with TRBD2. V lost 5 bases to trimming and J lost 4 bases; unmatched junction nucleotides: 7. This CDR3 contains 17 residues. The germline gives CDR1 SGHTA, CDR2 FQGNSA. CDR3 in amino acids: CASSRAGTSGGGETQYF. In DNA form, the CDR3 reads TGTGCCAGCAGCCGCGCCGGGACTAGCGGGGGGGGAGAGACCCAGTACTTC.

The chain uses TRBV18 and TRBJ2-7; no clear D gene. Trimming shortened V by 4 bases and J by 4 bases, and 11 bases separated the two germline ends. Germline V CDR1 and CDR2: KGHSH, LQKENI. This CDR3 has 13 amino acids. In DNA form, the CDR3 reads TGTGCCAGCTCACAGCCTCCGGTTTACGAGCAGTACGTC. It codes for CASSQPPVYEQYV.

As for this clone: Sequence at one end of the junction differs from germline and may be a read error. The gene calls are TRBV2 and TRBJ1-4; 7 bases are shared with TRBD1. Germline loops: CDR1 SNHLY, CDR2 FYNNEI. The CDR3 extends over 15 amino acids. The CDR3 here is CASSEAWQGDPLLIF. For the CDR3, the DNA is TGTGCCAGCAGTGAAGCGTGGCAGGGGGACCCGCTACTGATTTTT.

V is TRBV15 and J is TRBJ1-2, with 8 bases identical to TRBD1. Unmatched junction bases numbered 7, after V lost 8 bases and J lost 5 bases. Germline V gene lookup returns CDR1 LNHNV and CDR2 YYDKDF (reference sequence). This CDR3 is built from 13 residues. As DNA, the CDR3 is TGTGCCACCGCAAAGGGGACAGGATATGGCTACACCTTC. It translates to CATAKGTGYGYTF.

CDR3: CASSRSTSGGPQGQYF. CDR3 nucleotide sequence: TGTGCCAGCAGCCGGTCGACTAGCGGGGGCCCCCAGGGCCAGTACTTC. This rearrangement joins TRBV7-9 to TRBJ2-5, with 12 bases matching TRBD2. This CDR3 has 16 amino acids. Per the germline V gene, CDR1 is SEHNR and CDR2 is FQNEAQ (reference sequence). V dropped 5 bases and J dropped 10; count of bases not matched to a gene: 14.

V usage is TRBV5-4 and J usage is TRBJ1-2; 10 nucleotides line up with TRBD1. CDR1 SGHNT and CDR2 YYREEE come from the germline V gene (reference sequence). This CDR3 contains 17 residues. Unmatched junction bases numbered 12, after V lost 5 bases and J lost 2 bases. CDR3: CASSTPGQGRSNYGYTF. The CDR3 DNA reads TGTGCCAGCAGTACTCCGGGACAGGGGCGTTCAAACTATGGCTACACCTTC. Together with reference TRBV5-4 and TRBJ1-2, the CDR3 gives the full variable domain: ETGVTQSPTHLIKTRGQQVTLRCSSQSGHNTVSWYQQALGQGPQFIFQYYREEENGRGNFPPRFSGLQFPNYSSELNVNALELDDSALYLCASSTPGQGRSNYGYTFGSGTRLTVV.

The gene calls are TRBV28 and TRBJ1-6; TRBD1 might be the D (5 bases). V lost 11 bases to trimming and J lost 2 bases, with 10 bases between them. Germline assignment: CDR1 MDHEN and CDR2 SYDVKM. The length of the CDR3 is 13 residues. The DNA for the CDR3 is TGTGCCGGGGGGGTGGCCTATAATTCACCCCTCCACTTT. This codes for CAGGVAYNSPLHF.

The sample holds a few counts of this clone. The V call is TRBV6-5, the J call TRBJ2-1, with TRBD2 identical over 8 bases. CDR1 and CDR2 from the germline V gene are MNHEY and SVGAGI. The CDR3 is 15 amino acids. V lost 6 bases to trimming and J lost 7 bases; unmatched junction nucleotides: 11. Here the CDR3 DNA reads TGTGCCAGCAGGCCCTGGACTAGCAGCCAAAATGAGCAGTTCTTC. Translated, it gives CASRPWTSSQNEQFF.

The rearrangement links TRBV28 to TRBJ2-3; maybe TRBD1 (6 bases). The V gene's germline CDR1 is MDHEN and CDR2 SYDVKM. CDR3 length equals 14 residues. The ends were cut back, 8 bases at V and 3 bases at J, with 15 bases in the middle. The DNA of the CDR3 is TGTGCCAGCCGAGAGACAGGATGGACAGATACGCAGTATTTT. It yields the protein CASRETGWTDTQYF.